This TCR beta chain was captured by sequencing in a study of cytomegalovirus exposure and HLA in healthy donors. The CDR3 runs to 14 residues. Germline V lookup: CDR1 LNHDA, CDR2 SQIVND (reference sequence). V gave up 5 bases and J gave up 8 bases; unmatched junction bases: 5. The PCR used 60 Vbeta and 13 Jbeta primers. The assay was immunoSEQ multiplex PCR, and TCRdb's table has in-frame clones only and misses some. The sample holds some 170,000 clones, 70% seen once. The origin of this receptor is a young man in good health and CMV-seropositive. Sequences were obtained from PBMCs. This chain uses TRBV19 with TRBJ1-6, with TRBD1 identical over 8 bases. The DNA of the CDR3 is TGTGCCAGTAGTGCTCAGGGGGCGGATTCACCCCTCCACTTT. Residues: CASSAQGADSPLHF.